The subject of this entry is one T cell receptor (beta chain). This entry belongs to a study of blood T cell repertoires in COVID-19. Study at large: Acute and convalescent COVID-19 specimens originated in the United States, Italy and Spain. T cells, B-cell-depleted T cells, or PBMCs provided the cDNA or gDNA that served as material.

V lost 0 bases and J lost 7; bases outside the gene matches: 11. The CDR3 is 18 residues long. Germline CDR1 is LGHNA and CDR2 is YSLEER. Authors' methods: Reference gene primer amplification gave nucleated cell count estimates. Produced via immunoSEQ multiplex PCR; TCRdb's table is partial and in-frame only. Clonal size and the V and J genes are those of that table, whereas D and trimming came from the DNA. This table has 140,000 to 150,000 clones, roughly 90% appearing once. The rearrangement links TRBV4-3 to TRBJ2-1; 11 bases match TRBD2. This TCR came from a human donor in a cohort sampled during active COVID-19. The sample consisted of peripheral blood. The CDR3 protein is CASSQDRSLAGEGNEQFF. In nucleotides, the CDR3 is TGCGCCAGCAGCCAAGATAGGTCACTAGCGGGAGAAGGGAATGAGCAGTTCTTC.